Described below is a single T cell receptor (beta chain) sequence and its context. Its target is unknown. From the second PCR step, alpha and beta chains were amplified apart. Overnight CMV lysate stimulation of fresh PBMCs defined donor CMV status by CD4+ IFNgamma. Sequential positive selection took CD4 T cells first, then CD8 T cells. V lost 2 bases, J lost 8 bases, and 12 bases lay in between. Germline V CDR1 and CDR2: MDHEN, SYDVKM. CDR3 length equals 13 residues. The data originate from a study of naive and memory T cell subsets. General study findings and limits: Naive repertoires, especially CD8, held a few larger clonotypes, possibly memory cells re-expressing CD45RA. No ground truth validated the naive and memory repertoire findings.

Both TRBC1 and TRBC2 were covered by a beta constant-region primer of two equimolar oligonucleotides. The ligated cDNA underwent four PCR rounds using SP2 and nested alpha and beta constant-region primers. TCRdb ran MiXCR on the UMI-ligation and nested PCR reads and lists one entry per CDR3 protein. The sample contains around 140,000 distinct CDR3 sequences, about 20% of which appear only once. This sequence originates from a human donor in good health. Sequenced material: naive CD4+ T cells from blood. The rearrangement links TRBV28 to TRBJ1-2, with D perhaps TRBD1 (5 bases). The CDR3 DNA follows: TGTGCCAGCAGTTTACAGGGTTCCCTGGGCTACACCTTC. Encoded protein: CASSLQGSLGYTF.